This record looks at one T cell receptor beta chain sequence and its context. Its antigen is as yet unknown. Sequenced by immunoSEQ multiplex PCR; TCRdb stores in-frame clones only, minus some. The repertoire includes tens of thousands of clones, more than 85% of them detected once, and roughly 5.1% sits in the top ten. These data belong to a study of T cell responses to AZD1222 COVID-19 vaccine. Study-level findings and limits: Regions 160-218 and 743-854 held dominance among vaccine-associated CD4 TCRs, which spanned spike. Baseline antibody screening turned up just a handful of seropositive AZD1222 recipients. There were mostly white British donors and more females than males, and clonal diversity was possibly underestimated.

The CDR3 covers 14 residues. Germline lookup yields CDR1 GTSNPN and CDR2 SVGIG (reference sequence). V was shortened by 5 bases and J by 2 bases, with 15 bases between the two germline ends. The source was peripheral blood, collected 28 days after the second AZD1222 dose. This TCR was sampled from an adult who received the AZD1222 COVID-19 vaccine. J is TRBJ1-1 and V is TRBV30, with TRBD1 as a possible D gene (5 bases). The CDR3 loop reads CAWGPGQTNTEAFF. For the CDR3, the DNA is TGTGCCTGGGGTCCGGGGCAGACAAACACTGAAGCTTTCTTT.